The clone carrying this T cell receptor (beta chain) was counted many times. Its antigen is unknown. This sample was included in a study of CD8 T cells in ankylosing spondylitis. General study points: Characteristic of ankylosing spondylitis blood, it appeared, was a TCR beta motif comprising 7 to 9 highly homologous variants.

Germline lookup yields CDR1 SQVTM and CDR2 ANQGSEA. The CDR3 covers 19 residues. The germline V and J ends were trimmed by 6 bases and 0 bases, with 27 bases remaining between them. TCRdb recomputed calls from the 5' RACE reads with MiXCR, one row per CDR3 protein. The data contain fewer than 550,000 distinct CDR3 sequences, roughly 5% of them seen just once; the ten biggest clones take up under 4.5%. This clonotype was obtained from a male donor with ankylosing spondylitis. The chain is built from TRBV29-1 and TRBJ2-1; D assignment may be TRBD1 or TRBD2 (5 bases each). The sequenced sample consisted of blood, either unsorted or a sorted T cell fraction (not recorded which). The CDR3 DNA sequence: TGCAGCGTCCTGGTGAGGGGTGAGACACGGACGATCTCCTACAATGAGCAGTTCTTC. Amino acid sequence: CSVLVRGETRTISYNEQFF.